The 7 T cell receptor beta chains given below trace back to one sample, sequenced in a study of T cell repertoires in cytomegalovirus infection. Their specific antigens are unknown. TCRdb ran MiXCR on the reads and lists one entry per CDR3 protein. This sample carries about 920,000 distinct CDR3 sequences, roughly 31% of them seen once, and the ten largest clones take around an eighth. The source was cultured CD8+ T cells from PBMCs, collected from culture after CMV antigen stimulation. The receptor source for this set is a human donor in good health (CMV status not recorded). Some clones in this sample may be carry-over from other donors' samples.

The CDR3 is CASSYGGPEGYTF. In nucleotides, the CDR3 is TGTGCCAGCAGTTACGGGGGCCCCGAGGGCTACACCTTC. The chain employs TRBV6-6 and TRBJ1-2; weak D call: TRBD1 (6 bases). V was shortened by 2 bases and J by 8 bases, with 12 bases between the two germline ends. Germline CDR1 reads MNHNY; CDR2 reads SVGAGI (reference sequence). This CDR3 contains 13 residues.

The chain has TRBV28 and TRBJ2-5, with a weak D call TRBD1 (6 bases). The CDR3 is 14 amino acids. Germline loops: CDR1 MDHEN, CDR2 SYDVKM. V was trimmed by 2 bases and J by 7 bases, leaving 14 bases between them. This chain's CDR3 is CASSLVWGPGTQYF. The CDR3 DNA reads TGTGCCAGCAGTTTAGTGTGGGGGCCGGGGACCCAGTACTTC.

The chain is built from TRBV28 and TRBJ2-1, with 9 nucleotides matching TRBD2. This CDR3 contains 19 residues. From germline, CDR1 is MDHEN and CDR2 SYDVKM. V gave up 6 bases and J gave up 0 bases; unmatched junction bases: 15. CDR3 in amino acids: CASSLLAAGGPSSYNEQFF. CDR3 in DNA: TGTGCCAGCAGCCTTCTGGCAGCGGGGGGCCCCTCCTCCTACAATGAGCAGTTCTTC. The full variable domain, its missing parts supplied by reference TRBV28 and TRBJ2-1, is DVKVTQSSRYLVKRTGEKVFLECVQDMDHENMFWYRQDPGLGLRLIYFSYDVKMKEKGDIPEGYSVSREKKERFSLILESASTNQTSMYLCASSLLAAGGPSSYNEQFFGPGTRLTVL.

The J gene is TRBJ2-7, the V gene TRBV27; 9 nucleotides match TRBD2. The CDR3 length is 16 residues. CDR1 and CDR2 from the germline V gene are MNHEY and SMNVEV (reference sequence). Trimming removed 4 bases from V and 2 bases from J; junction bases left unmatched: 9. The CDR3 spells CASSSPGSGGTYEQYF. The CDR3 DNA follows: TGTGCCAGCAGTTCCCCGGGTAGCGGGGGAACCTACGAGCAGTACTTC.

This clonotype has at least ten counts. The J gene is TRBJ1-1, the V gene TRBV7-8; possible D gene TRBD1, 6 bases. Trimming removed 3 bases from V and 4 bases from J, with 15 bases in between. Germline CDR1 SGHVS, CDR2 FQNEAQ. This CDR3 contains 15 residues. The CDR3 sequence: CASSFPGVSSTEAFF. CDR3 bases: TGTGCCAGCAGCTTCCCAGGGGTCTCTAGCACTGAAGCTTTCTTT. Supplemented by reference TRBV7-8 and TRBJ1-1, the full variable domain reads GAGVSQSPRYKVAKRGQDVALRCDPISGHVSLFWYQQALGQGPEFLTYFQNEAQLDKSGLPSDRFFAERPEGSVSTLKIQRTQQEDSAVYLCASSFPGVSSTEAFFGQGTRLTVV.

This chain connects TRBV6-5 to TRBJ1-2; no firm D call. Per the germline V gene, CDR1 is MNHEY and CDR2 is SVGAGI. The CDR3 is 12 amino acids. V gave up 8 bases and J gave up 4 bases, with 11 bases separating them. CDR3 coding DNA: TGTGCCAGCTTTTTTCGAGGCTATGGCTACACCTTC. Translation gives CASFFRGYGYTF.

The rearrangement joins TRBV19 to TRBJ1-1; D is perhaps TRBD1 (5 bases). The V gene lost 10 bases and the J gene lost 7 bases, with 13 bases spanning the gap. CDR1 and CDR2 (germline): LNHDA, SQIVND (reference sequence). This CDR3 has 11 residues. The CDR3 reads CATTGTIEAFF. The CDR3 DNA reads TGTGCCACTACCGGGACCATTGAAGCTTTCTTT.